This T cell receptor (beta chain) was found in a study of molecular identifiers for immune sequencing clone quantification. Per germline, CDR1 SGHRS and CDR2 YFSETQ. V was clipped by 0 bases and J by 2 bases, with 6 bases between them. The CDR3 covers 13 residues. This clonotype was detected many times. One entry per CDR3 protein, called by TCRdb with MiXCR from the PCR reads. The sample holds about 320,000 distinct CDR3 sequences, 20% to 25% seen once. The chain couples TRBV5-1 to TRBJ2-7, with D unresolved. The sequencing input was naive CD8+ T cells from blood, with Jurkat cell RNA spiked in. As to subset: FACS-sorted CD8+CD4-CCR7+CD45RA+ naive T cells. This sequence was found in a human donor in good health. Some libraries in this study had Jurkat cell RNA spiked in. The CDR3 loop is CASSLESAYEQYF. The DNA of the CDR3 is TGCGCCAGCAGCTTGGAGTCGGCCTACGAGCAGTACTTC. The entire variable domain, with the rest obtained from reference TRBV5-1 and TRBJ2-7, is as follows: KAGVTQTPRYLIKTRGQQVTLSCSPISGHRSVSWYQQTPGQGLQFLFEYFSETQRNKGNFPGRFSGRQFSNSRSEMNVSTLELGDSALYLCASSLESAYEQYFGPGTRLTVT.